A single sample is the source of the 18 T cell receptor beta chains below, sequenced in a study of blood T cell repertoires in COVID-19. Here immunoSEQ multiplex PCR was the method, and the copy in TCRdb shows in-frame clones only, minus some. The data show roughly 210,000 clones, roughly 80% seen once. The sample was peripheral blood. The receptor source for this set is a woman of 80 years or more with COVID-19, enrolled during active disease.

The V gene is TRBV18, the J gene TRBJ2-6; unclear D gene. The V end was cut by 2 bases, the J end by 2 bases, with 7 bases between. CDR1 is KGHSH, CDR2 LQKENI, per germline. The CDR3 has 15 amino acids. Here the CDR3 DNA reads TGTGCCAGCTCACCAGGGCAGGCTGGGGCCAACGTCCTGACTTTC. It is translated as CASSPGQAGANVLTF.

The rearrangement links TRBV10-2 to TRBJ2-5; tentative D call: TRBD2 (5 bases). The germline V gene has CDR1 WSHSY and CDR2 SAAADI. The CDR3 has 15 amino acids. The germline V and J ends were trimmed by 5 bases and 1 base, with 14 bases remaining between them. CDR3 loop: CASSTPQRSQETQYF. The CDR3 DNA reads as TGCGCCAGCAGTACCCCTCAGCGGAGCCAAGAGACCCAGTACTTC.

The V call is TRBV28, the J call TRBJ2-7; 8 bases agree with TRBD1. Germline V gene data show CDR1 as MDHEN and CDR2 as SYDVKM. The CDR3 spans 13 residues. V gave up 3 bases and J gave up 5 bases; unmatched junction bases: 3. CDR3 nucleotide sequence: TGTGCCAGCAGTTTCCAGGGGGCAAACGAGCAGTACGTC. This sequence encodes CASSFQGANEQYV.

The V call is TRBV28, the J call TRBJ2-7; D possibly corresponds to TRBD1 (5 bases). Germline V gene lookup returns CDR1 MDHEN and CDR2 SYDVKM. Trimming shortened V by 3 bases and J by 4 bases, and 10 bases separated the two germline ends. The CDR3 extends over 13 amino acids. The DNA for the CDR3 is TGTGCCAGCAGTTTTTACAGGTCATACGAGCAGTACTTC. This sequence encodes CASSFYRSYEQYF.

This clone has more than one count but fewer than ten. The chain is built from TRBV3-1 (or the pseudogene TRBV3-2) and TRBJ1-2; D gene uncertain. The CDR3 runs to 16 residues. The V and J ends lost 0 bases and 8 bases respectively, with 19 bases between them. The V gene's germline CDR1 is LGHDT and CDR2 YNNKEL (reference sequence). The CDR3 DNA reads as TGTGCCAGCAGCCAAGAGGCCCGCGGGAGGATTGGGGGCTACACCTTC. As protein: CASSQEARGRIGGYTF.

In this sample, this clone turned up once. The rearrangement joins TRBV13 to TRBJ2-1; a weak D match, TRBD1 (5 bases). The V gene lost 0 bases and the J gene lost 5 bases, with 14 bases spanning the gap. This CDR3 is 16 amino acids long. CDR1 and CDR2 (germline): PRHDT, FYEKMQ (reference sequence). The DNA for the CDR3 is TGTGCCAGCAGCTTAGGACGCAGGGTGTCGGACAATGAGCAGTTCTTC. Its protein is CASSLGRRVSDNEQFF.

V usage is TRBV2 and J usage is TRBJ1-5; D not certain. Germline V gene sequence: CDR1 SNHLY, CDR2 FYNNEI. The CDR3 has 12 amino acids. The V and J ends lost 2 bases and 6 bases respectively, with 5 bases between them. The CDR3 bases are TGTGCCAGCAGTGAACAAATTCAGCCCCAGCATTTT. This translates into CASSEQIQPQHF.

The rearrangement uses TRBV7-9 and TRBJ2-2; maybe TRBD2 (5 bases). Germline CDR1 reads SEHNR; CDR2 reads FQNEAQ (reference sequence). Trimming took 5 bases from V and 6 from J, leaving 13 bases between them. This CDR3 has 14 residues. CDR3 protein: CASSKNTRSGELFF. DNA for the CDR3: TGTGCCAGCAGCAAGAACACTAGGTCCGGGGAGCTGTTTTTT.

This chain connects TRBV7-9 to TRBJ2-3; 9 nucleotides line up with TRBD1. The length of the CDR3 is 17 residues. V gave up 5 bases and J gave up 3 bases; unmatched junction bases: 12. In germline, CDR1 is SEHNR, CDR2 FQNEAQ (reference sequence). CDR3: CASSPSPGTGSTDTQYF. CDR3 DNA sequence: TGTGCCAGCAGCCCTAGCCCCGGGACAGGGTCTACAGATACGCAGTATTTT.

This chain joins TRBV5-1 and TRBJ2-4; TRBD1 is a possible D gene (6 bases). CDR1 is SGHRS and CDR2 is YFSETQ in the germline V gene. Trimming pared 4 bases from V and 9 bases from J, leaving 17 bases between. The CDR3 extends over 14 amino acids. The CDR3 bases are TGCGCCAGCAGCGCGAGGGGGAGTACGGGCATTCAGTACTTC. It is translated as CASSARGSTGIQYF.

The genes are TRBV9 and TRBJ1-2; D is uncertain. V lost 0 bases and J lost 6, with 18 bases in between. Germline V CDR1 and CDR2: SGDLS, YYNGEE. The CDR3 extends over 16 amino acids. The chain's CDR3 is CASSVAGRLGADGYTF. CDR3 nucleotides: TGTGCCAGCAGCGTAGCTGGTCGTTTGGGAGCGGATGGCTACACCTTC.

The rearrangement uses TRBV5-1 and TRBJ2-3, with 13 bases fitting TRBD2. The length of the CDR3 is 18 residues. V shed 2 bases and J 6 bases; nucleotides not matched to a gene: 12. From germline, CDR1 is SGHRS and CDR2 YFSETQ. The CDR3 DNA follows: TGCGCCAGCAGCTTTCCGGCGACTAGCGGGGGGAGAGTCGATACGCAGTATTTT. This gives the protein CASSFPATSGGRVDTQYF. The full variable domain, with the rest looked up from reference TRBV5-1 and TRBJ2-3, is KAGVTQTPRYLIKTRGQQVTLSCSPISGHRSVSWYQQTPGQGLQFLFEYFSETQRNKGNFPGRFSGRQFSNSRSEMNVSTLELGDSALYLCASSFPATSGGRVDTQYFGPGTRLTVL.

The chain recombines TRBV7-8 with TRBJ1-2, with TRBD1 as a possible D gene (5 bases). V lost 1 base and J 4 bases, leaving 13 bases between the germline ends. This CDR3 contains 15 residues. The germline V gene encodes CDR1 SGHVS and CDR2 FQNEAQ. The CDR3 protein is CASSLGVGGPYGYTF. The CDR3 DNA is TGTGCCAGCAGCTTAGGAGTGGGGGGTCCCTATGGCTACACCTTC.

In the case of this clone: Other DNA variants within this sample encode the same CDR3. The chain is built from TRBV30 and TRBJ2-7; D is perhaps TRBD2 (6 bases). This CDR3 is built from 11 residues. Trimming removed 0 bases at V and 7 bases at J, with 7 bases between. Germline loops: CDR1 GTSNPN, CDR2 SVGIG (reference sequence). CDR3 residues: CAWSVGGEQYF. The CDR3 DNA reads TGTGCCTGGAGTGTGGGGGGAGAGCAGTACTTC.

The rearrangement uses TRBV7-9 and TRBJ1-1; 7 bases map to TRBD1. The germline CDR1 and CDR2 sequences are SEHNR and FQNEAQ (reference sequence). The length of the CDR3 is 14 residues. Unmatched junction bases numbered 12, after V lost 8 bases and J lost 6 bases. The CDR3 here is CASGKGAPEAEAFF. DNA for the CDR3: TGTGCCAGCGGTAAGGGGGCGCCGGAGGCTGAAGCTTTCTTT.

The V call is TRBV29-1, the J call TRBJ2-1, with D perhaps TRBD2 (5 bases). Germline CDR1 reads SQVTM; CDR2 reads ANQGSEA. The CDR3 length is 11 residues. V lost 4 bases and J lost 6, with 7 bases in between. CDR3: CSVVRANEQFF. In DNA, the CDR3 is TGCAGCGTTGTGCGGGCCAATGAGCAGTTCTTC.

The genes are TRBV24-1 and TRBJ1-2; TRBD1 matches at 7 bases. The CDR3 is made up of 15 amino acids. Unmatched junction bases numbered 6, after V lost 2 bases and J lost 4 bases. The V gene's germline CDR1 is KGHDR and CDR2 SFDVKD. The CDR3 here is CATSDSTQGSYGYTF. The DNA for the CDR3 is TGTGCCACCAGTGATTCCACACAGGGGTCCTATGGCTACACCTTC.

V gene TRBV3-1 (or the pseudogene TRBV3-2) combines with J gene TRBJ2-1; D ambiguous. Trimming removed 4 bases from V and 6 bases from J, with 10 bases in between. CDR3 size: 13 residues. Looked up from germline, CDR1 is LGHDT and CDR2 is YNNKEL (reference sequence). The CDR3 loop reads CASSPYLLNEQFF. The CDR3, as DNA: TGTGCCAGCAGCCCGTACCTACTCAATGAGCAGTTCTTC.